These T cell receptor beta chains were read from a single sample in a study of cytotoxic CD8 clonotypes in ibrutinib-treated CLL. Profiled with immunoSEQ multiplex PCR; TCRdb holds only in-frame clones, not every one. The data contain around 140,000 clones, about 84% of them singletons. The source was PBMCs, collected after 36 months of ibrutinib treatment. The source is a human donor with chronic lymphocytic leukemia. The CDR3 runs from the conserved cysteine through the conserved F or W. Fields, in order: J gene, V gene, D gene, clone size, CDR3 protein, CDR3 DNA. The D gene is left open where the match is weak. The size of a clone is reported for some rows only, either as once, few or many, or as a class for expanded clones.

J gene: TRBJ2-1
V gene: TRBV6-1
D gene: TRBD1
clone size: few
CDR3 protein: CASSKGAWTYNEQFF
CDR3 DNA: TGTGCCAGCAGCAAGGGGGCTTGGACCTACAATGAGCAGTTCTTC

J gene: TRBJ2-2
V gene: TRBV10-3
D gene: NA
clone size: NA
CDR3 protein: CAISEGRIYTGELFF
CDR3 DNA: TGTGCCATCAGTGAGGGACGGATCTACACCGGGGAGCTGTTTTTT

J gene: TRBJ2-5
V gene: TRBV5-1
D gene: NA
clone size: NA
CDR3 protein: CASTRGRGPYGQETQYF
CDR3 DNA: TGCGCCAGCACCCGGGGCAGGGGCCCGTACGGACAAGAGACCCAGTACTTC

J gene: TRBJ1-2
V gene: TRBV5-1
D gene: NA
clone size: NA
CDR3 protein: CASSLDGQDLSYTF
CDR3 DNA: TGCGCCAGCAGCTTGGATGGGCAAGATCTTAGCTACACCTTC

J gene: TRBJ1-2
V gene: TRBV14
D gene: NA
clone size: NA
CDR3 protein: CASSIGVYYGYTF
CDR3 DNA: TGTGCCAGCAGCATAGGGGTATACTATGGCTACACCTTC

J gene: TRBJ1-4
V gene: TRBV18
D gene: NA
clone size: NA
CDR3 protein: CASSPGATNEKLFF
CDR3 DNA: TGTGCCAGCTCCCCAGGTGCAACTAATGAAAAACTGTTTTTT

J gene: TRBJ2-1
V gene: TRBV18
D gene: TRBD2
clone size: NA
CDR3 protein: CASSPQAGGPIF
CDR3 DNA: TGTGCCAGCTCACCCCAAGCGGGAGGGCCCATCTTC

J gene: TRBJ2-1
V gene: TRBV4-1
D gene: NA
clone size: NA
CDR3 protein: CASSQSRGTTYNEQFF
CDR3 DNA: TGCGCCAGCAGCCAATCGCGCGGGACAACCTACAATGAGCAGTTCTTC

J gene: TRBJ2-2
V gene: TRBV30
D gene: NA
clone size: NA
CDR3 protein: CAWSVFSATRTGELFF
CDR3 DNA: TGTGCCTGGAGTGTTTTTTCGGCCACTAGGACCGGGGAGCTGTTTTTT

J gene: TRBJ2-3
V gene: TRBV11-3
D gene: NA
clone size: NA
CDR3 protein: CASSFRGLKDTQYF
CDR3 DNA: TGTGCCAGCAGCTTTAGAGGCCTAAAAGATACGCAGTATTTT

J gene: TRBJ2-7
V gene: TRBV20-1
D gene: TRBD1
clone size: NA
CDR3 protein: CSVIQGVEQYF
CDR3 DNA: TGCAGTGTCATACAGGGGGTCGAGCAGTACTTC

J gene: TRBJ2-1
V gene: TRBV5-4
D gene: NA
clone size: NA
CDR3 protein: CASSPGLFSYNEQFF
CDR3 DNA: TGTGCCAGCAGTCCCGGACTATTTTCCTACAATGAGCAGTTCTTC

J gene: TRBJ2-5
V gene: TRBV6-1
D gene: NA
clone size: NA
CDR3 protein: CASSSGLQETQYF
CDR3 DNA: TGTGCCAGCAGTAGCGGATTACAAGAGACCCAGTACTTC

J gene: TRBJ1-6
V gene: TRBV30
D gene: NA
clone size: NA
CDR3 protein: CAWTLRSVSSPLHF
CDR3 DNA: TGTGCCTGGACCCTCAGGTCGGTCTCCTCACCCCTCCACTTT

J gene: TRBJ1-2
V gene: TRBV6-5
D gene: NA
clone size: NA
CDR3 protein: CASSYEIGAIYGYTF
CDR3 DNA: TGTGCCAGCAGTTACGAAATAGGGGCAATCTATGGCTACACCTTC

J gene: TRBJ2-3
V gene: TRBV19
D gene: NA
clone size: few
CDR3 protein: CASSIFGDTDTQYF
CDR3 DNA: TGTGCCAGTAGTATCTTTGGAGATACAGATACGCAGTATTTT

J gene: TRBJ2-3
V gene: TRBV6-5
D gene: NA
clone size: NA
CDR3 protein: CASSYDGATDTQYF
CDR3 DNA: TGTGCCAGCAGTTACGACGGCGCCACAGATACGCAGTATTTT

J gene: TRBJ2-7
V gene: TRBV5-8
D gene: TRBD1
clone size: NA
CDR3 protein: CASSHTDRGLYEQYF
CDR3 DNA: TGTGCCAGCAGCCATACCGACAGGGGGCTGTACGAGCAGTACTTC

J gene: TRBJ2-1
V gene: TRBV9
D gene: TRBD1
clone size: NA
CDR3 protein: CASSVRAGGYNEQFF
CDR3 DNA: TGTGCCAGCAGCGTAAGGGCAGGGGGTTACAATGAGCAGTTCTTC

J gene: TRBJ2-3
V gene: TRBV27
D gene: NA
clone size: NA
CDR3 protein: CASVHGGASTDTQYF
CDR3 DNA: TGTGCCAGCGTTCATGGGGGAGCTAGCACAGATACGCAGTATTTT

J gene: TRBJ2-7
V gene: TRBV4-1
D gene: NA
clone size: NA
CDR3 protein: CASSQGISYEQYF
CDR3 DNA: TGCGCCAGCAGCCAAGGGATTTCCTACGAGCAGTACTTC

J gene: TRBJ2-2
V gene: TRBV4-2
D gene: TRBD1
clone size: NA
CDR3 protein: CASSPFGQGATNTGELFF
CDR3 DNA: TGTGCCAGCAGCCCGTTCGGACAGGGGGCCACGAACACCGGGGAGCTGTTTTTT

J gene: TRBJ1-2
V gene: TRBV5-6
D gene: NA
clone size: few
CDR3 protein: CASTPFMSNSNYGYTF
CDR3 DNA: TGTGCCAGCACCCCCTTTATGAGTAATTCTAACTATGGCTACACCTTC

J gene: TRBJ1-1
V gene: TRBV4-1
D gene: NA
clone size: NA
CDR3 protein: CASSHGARRGTEAFF
CDR3 DNA: TGCGCCAGCAGCCATGGGGCCCGTCGAGGGACTGAAGCTTTCTTT

J gene: TRBJ2-1
V gene: TRBV20-1
D gene: NA
clone size: NA
CDR3 protein: CSTQLDNEQFF
CDR3 DNA: TGCAGCACCCAACTGGACAATGAGCAGTTCTTC

J gene: TRBJ1-4
V gene: TRBV5-1
D gene: TRBD1
clone size: NA
CDR3 protein: CASSGSTGNEKLFF
CDR3 DNA: TGCGCCAGCAGCGGTTCGACAGGGAATGAAAAACTGTTTTTT

J gene: TRBJ2-7
V gene: TRBV27
D gene: NA
clone size: NA
CDR3 protein: CASSPRGRGHEQYF
CDR3 DNA: TGTGCCAGCAGTCCAAGGGGGCGGGGCCACGAGCAGTACTTC

J gene: TRBJ2-7
V gene: TRBV7-8
D gene: NA
clone size: NA
CDR3 protein: CASSLDRTIFHDTYEQYF
CDR3 DNA: TGTGCCAGCAGCTTAGATCGGACAATATTTCACGATACTTACGAGCAGTACTTC

J gene: TRBJ2-1
V gene: TRBV27
D gene: TRBD2
clone size: NA
CDR3 protein: CASSLYPSGGAGNEQFF
CDR3 DNA: TGTGCCAGCAGTTTATATCCTAGCGGGGGGGCAGGCAATGAGCAGTTCTTC

J gene: TRBJ1-2
V gene: TRBV6-5
D gene: NA
clone size: NA
CDR3 protein: CASSYGGVDYGYTF
CDR3 DNA: TGTGCCAGCAGTTACGGGGGAGTCGACTATGGCTACACCTTC

J gene: TRBJ2-7
V gene: TRBV19
D gene: TRBD1
clone size: NA
CDR3 protein: CASSTQKIQGAMSYEQYF
CDR3 DNA: TGTGCCAGTAGTACCCAGAAGATACAGGGGGCCATGTCCTACGAGCAGTACTTC

J gene: TRBJ1-2
V gene: TRBV5-1
D gene: TRBD1
clone size: NA
CDR3 protein: CASAPGTGNYGYTF
CDR3 DNA: TGCGCCAGCGCGCCAGGGACAGGGAACTATGGCTACACCTTC

J gene: TRBJ2-6
V gene: TRBV18
D gene: TRBD2
clone size: NA
CDR3 protein: CASSNREVGSGANVLTF
CDR3 DNA: TGTGCCAGCTCTAACCGGGAGGTGGGGTCTGGGGCCAACGTCCTGACTTTC

J gene: TRBJ1-3
V gene: TRBV4-1
D gene: NA
clone size: NA
CDR3 protein: CASSQVRDSSGNTIYF
CDR3 DNA: TGCGCCAGCAGCCAAGTCCGTGACAGCTCTGGAAACACCATATATTTT

J gene: TRBJ1-5
V gene: TRBV7-3
D gene: NA
clone size: few
CDR3 protein: CASSLTPDQPQHF
CDR3 DNA: TGTGCCAGCAGCTTAACCCCGGATCAGCCCCAGCATTTT

J gene: TRBJ2-5
V gene: TRBV4-2
D gene: TRBD1
clone size: once
CDR3 protein: CASSQGLGQALQETQYF
CDR3 DNA: TGTGCCAGCAGCCAAGGCCTAGGACAGGCGCTACAAGAGACCCAGTACTTC

J gene: TRBJ2-7
V gene: TRBV7-7
D gene: NA
clone size: NA
CDR3 protein: CASSLDPEHEQYF
CDR3 DNA: TGTGCCAGCAGCTTAGATCCGGAGCACGAGCAGTACTTC

J gene: TRBJ2-2
V gene: TRBV18
D gene: NA
clone size: NA
CDR3 protein: CASSPASSTGRYNPGELFF
CDR3 DNA: TGTGCCAGCTCACCAGCCTCCTCTACAGGGCGGTACAACCCCGGGGAGCTGTTTTTT

J gene: TRBJ1-6
V gene: TRBV6-5
D gene: NA
clone size: NA
CDR3 protein: CASSYRRDTASPLHF
CDR3 DNA: TGTGCCAGCAGTTACAGGAGGGACACGGCCTCACCCCTCCACTTT

J gene: TRBJ1-5
V gene: TRBV5-1
D gene: TRBD1
clone size: NA
CDR3 protein: CASSLTGGPLSNQPQHF
CDR3 DNA: TGCGCCAGCAGCTTGACAGGGGGCCCTTTAAGCAATCAGCCCCAGCATTTT

J gene: TRBJ1-4
V gene: TRBV30
D gene: NA
clone size: NA
CDR3 protein: CAWSWWINEKLFF
CDR3 DNA: TGTGCCTGGAGTTGGTGGATTAATGAAAAACTGTTTTTT

J gene: TRBJ2-5
V gene: TRBV5-1
D gene: TRBD1
clone size: NA
CDR3 protein: CASSSLGQGGETQYF
CDR3 DNA: TGCGCCAGCAGCTCACTCGGACAGGGTGGAGAGACCCAGTACTTC

J gene: TRBJ1-2
V gene: TRBV30
D gene: NA
clone size: NA
CDR3 protein: CAWRLGYPYGYTF
CDR3 DNA: TGTGCCTGGAGACTTGGGTACCCCTATGGCTACACCTTC

J gene: TRBJ2-5
V gene: TRBV9
D gene: TRBD2
clone size: NA
CDR3 protein: CASSVTSGTQETQYF
CDR3 DNA: TGTGCCAGCAGCGTGACTAGCGGGACCCAAGAGACCCAGTACTTC

J gene: TRBJ1-5
V gene: TRBV5-4
D gene: NA
clone size: NA
CDR3 protein: CASSLTPTQPQHF
CDR3 DNA: TGTGCCAGCAGCTTGACCCCGACTCAGCCCCAGCATTTT

J gene: TRBJ2-5
V gene: TRBV19
D gene: TRBD1
clone size: NA
CDR3 protein: CASSIRQDRWETQYF
CDR3 DNA: TGTGCCAGTAGTATCCGCCAGGACAGGTGGGAGACCCAGTACTTC

J gene: TRBJ1-2
V gene: TRBV28
D gene: NA
clone size: NA
CDR3 protein: CASSPGVGYGYTF
CDR3 DNA: TGTGCCAGCAGTCCCGGGGTGGGCTATGGCTACACCTTC

J gene: TRBJ2-3
V gene: TRBV18
D gene: NA
clone size: NA
CDR3 protein: CASSLTELDTQYF
CDR3 DNA: TGTGCCAGCTCACTAACGGAGCTAGATACGCAGTATTTT

J gene: TRBJ1-6
V gene: TRBV7-2
D gene: NA
clone size: NA
CDR3 protein: CASSLAGRGNNSPLHF
CDR3 DNA: TGTGCCAGCAGCTTAGCGGGCAGGGGAAATAATTCACCCCTCCACTTT

J gene: TRBJ2-3
V gene: TRBV6-1
D gene: TRBD2
clone size: NA
CDR3 protein: CASRGIAGVLDTQYF
CDR3 DNA: TGTGCCAGCAGGGGGATAGCGGGGGTTCTAGATACGCAGTATTTT

J gene: TRBJ2-3
V gene: TRBV5-1
D gene: NA
clone size: once
CDR3 protein: CASSLDPQAQGSTDTQYF
CDR3 DNA: TGCGCCAGCAGCTTGGACCCCCAGGCCCAGGGGAGCACAGATACGCAGTATTTT

J gene: TRBJ2-1
V gene: TRBV18
D gene: TRBD2
clone size: NA
CDR3 protein: CASSPRRAGGPTPFF
CDR3 DNA: TGTGCCAGCTCACCACGGCGAGCGGGGGGCCCCACTCCGTTCTTC

J gene: TRBJ1-1
V gene: TRBV18
D gene: NA
clone size: NA
CDR3 protein: CASSPLEGFDTEAFF
CDR3 DNA: TGTGCCAGCTCACCTTTGGAGGGATTTGACACTGAAGCTTTCTTT

J gene: TRBJ1-1
V gene: TRBV5-4
D gene: TRBD1
clone size: NA
CDR3 protein: CASSWGTGGNTEAFF
CDR3 DNA: TGTGCCAGCAGCTGGGGGACAGGCGGGAACACTGAAGCTTTCTTT

J gene: TRBJ2-7
V gene: TRBV6-5
D gene: NA
clone size: NA
CDR3 protein: CASSYRDGYEQYF
CDR3 DNA: TGTGCCAGCAGTTACCGTGACGGCTACGAGCAGTACTTC

J gene: TRBJ1-1
V gene: TRBV6-5
D gene: NA
clone size: NA
CDR3 protein: CASSYQGQVEAFF
CDR3 DNA: TGTGCCAGCAGTTATCAGGGTCAGGTTGAAGCTTTCTTT

J gene: TRBJ1-1
V gene: TRBV15
D gene: TRBD1
clone size: few
CDR3 protein: CATSRDRTGQEAFF
CDR3 DNA: TGTGCCACCAGCAGAGACCGGACGGGACAGGAAGCTTTCTTT